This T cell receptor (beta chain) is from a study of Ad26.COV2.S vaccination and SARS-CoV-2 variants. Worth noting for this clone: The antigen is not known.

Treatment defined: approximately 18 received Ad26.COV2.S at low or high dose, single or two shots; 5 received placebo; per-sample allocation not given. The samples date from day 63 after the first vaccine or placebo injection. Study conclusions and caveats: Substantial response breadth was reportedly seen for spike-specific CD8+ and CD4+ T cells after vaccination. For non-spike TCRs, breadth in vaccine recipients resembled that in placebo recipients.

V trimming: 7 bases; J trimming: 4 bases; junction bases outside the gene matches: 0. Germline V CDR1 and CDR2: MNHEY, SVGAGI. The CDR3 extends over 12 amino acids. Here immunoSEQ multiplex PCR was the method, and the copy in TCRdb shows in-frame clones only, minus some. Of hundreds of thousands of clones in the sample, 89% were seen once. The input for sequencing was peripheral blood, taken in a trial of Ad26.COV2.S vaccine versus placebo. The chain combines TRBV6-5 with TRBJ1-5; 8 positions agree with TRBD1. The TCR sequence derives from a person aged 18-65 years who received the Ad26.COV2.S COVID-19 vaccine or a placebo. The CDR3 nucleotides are TGTGCCAGCAACAGGGGGAATCAGCCCCAGCATTTT. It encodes CASNRGNQPQHF.